A single sample is the source of the 28 T cell receptor beta chains below, sequenced in a study of yellow fever vaccine responses in identical twins. TCRdb re-called the RT-PCR reads with MiXCR, one entry per CDR3 protein. There are 30,000 to 40,000 distinct CDR3 sequences in the sample; roughly three fifths occur only once, and roughly 5% lies in the top ten. The sample here was T cells from blood (PBMCs), unsorted or a sorted subset (not recorded which), taken before or after yellow fever vaccination (not recorded which). The receptors were gathered from a young woman who received the yellow fever vaccine.

The V and J genes are TRBV3-1 and TRBJ1-2; possibly TRBD1 for D (6 bases). The V and J ends lost 0 bases and 7 bases respectively, with 12 bases between them. Germline CDR1 and CDR2: LGHDT and YNNKEL (reference sequence). The CDR3 is 14 amino acids. CDR3 sequence reads: CASSQDSGAAGYTF. The CDR3, as DNA: TGTGCCAGCAGCCAAGATTCAGGGGCGGCTGGCTACACCTTC.

This sequence joins TRBV20-1 and TRBJ2-2; 12 nucleotides align to TRBD2. Germline-derived CDR1 and CDR2 are DFQATT and SNEGSKA (reference sequence). V shed 2 bases and J 5 bases; nucleotides not matched to a gene: 0. The CDR3 sequence is 14 residues long. CDR3 sequence: CSARLAGGTGELFF. In nucleotides, the CDR3 is TGCAGTGCTAGACTAGCGGGAGGGACCGGGGAGCTGTTTTTT.

The chain couples TRBV10-1 to TRBJ2-1, with TRBD2 matching 8 bases. Germline V gene lookup returns CDR1 WNHNN and CDR2 SYGVQD (reference sequence). The V and J ends lost 10 bases and 5 bases, in that order; junction bases with no gene match: 10. The CDR3 is 14 amino acids. CDR3 sequence (DNA): TGCGCCACCTCAGCCGGGACTAGGCACAATGAGCAGTTCTTC. Encoded protein: CATSAGTRHNEQFF.

The chain combines TRBV2 with TRBJ2-3; perhaps TRBD2 as D (6 bases). The CDR3 consists of 16 residues. The V end was cut by 3 bases, the J end by 2 bases, with 15 bases between. CDR1 is SNHLY and CDR2 is FYNNEI in the germline V gene. CDR3 DNA: TGTGCCAGCAGTGACAGCCCAGGGAGGAACACAGATACGCAGTATTTT. This gives the protein CASSDSPGRNTDTQYF.

There are a few counts of this clonotype. The CDR3 DNA follows: TGTGCCAGCAGCTCACAGGGGGGCTACGAGCAGTACTTC. Protein: CASSSQGGYEQYF. The rearrangement uses TRBV11-3 and TRBJ2-7; 8 bases line up with TRBD1. The CDR3 contains 13 residues. J was trimmed by 3 bases and V by 4 bases; bases with no gene match: 2. Per germline, CDR1 SGHNT and CDR2 YENEEA. Filled out from reference TRBV11-3 and TRBJ2-7, the complete variable domain reads EAGVVQSPRYKIIEKKQPVAFWCNPISGHNTLYWYLQNLGQGPELLIRYENEEAVDDSQLPKDRFSAERLKGVDSTLKIQPAELGDSAVYLCASSSQGGYEQYFGPGTRLTVT.

The chain carries TRBV2 and TRBJ1-2; D remains ambiguous. Germline V CDR1 and CDR2: SNHLY, FYNNEI. This CDR3 is 14 amino acids long. V was clipped by 0 bases and J by 1 base, with 6 bases between them. The CDR3 loop is CASSEARINYGYTF. The CDR3, as DNA: TGTGCCAGCAGTGAAGCGCGCATTAACTATGGCTACACCTTC.

V gene TRBV24-1 combines with J gene TRBJ1-1, with D unresolved. The germline gives CDR1 KGHDR, CDR2 SFDVKD. The germline V and J ends were trimmed by 6 bases and 6 bases, with 13 bases remaining between them. This CDR3 spans 13 amino acids. This CDR3 reads CATSHPARAEAFF. DNA for the CDR3: TGTGCCACCAGTCACCCGGCGAGGGCTGAAGCTTTCTTT.

As concerns this clonotype: Relative to the germline gene, one junction end is altered; a read error may explain this. V and J are TRBV29-1 and TRBJ2-1; D remains ambiguous. The germline CDR1 and CDR2 sequences are SQVTM and ANQGSEA. This CDR3 has 15 amino acids. CDR3 bases: TGCAGCGGTGAAGGGCCGTCTGAAGCCTACAATGAGCAGTTCTTC. Amino acid sequence: CSGEGPSEAYNEQFF.

The chain couples TRBV5-1 to TRBJ1-5; D is possibly TRBD1 (6 bases). Trimming pared 0 bases from V and 9 bases from J, leaving 10 bases between. The germline CDR1 and CDR2 sequences are SGHRS and YFSETQ. This CDR3 region has 13 residues. The chain's CDR3 is CASSLAGARPQHF. The CDR3, as DNA: TGCGCCAGCAGCTTGGCAGGGGCGCGGCCCCAGCATTTT.

The J gene is TRBJ2-7, the V gene TRBV24-1; a possible D gene is TRBD2 (6 bases). CDR1 is KGHDR, CDR2 SFDVKD, per germline. This CDR3 is built from 15 residues. V was clipped by 6 bases and J by 1 base, with 15 bases between them. The DNA of the CDR3 is TGTGCCACCAGTAGTAAGCTCGGGGGATCCTACGAGCAGTACTTC. It encodes CATSSKLGGSYEQYF.

The V and J genes are TRBV5-4 and TRBJ2-5; no firm D call. Germline V gives CDR1 SGHNT, CDR2 YYREEE (reference sequence). The CDR3 runs 12 residues. Trimming pared 6 bases from V and 3 bases from J, leaving 9 bases between. The chain's CDR3 is CASTNEEETQYF. The CDR3 DNA is TGTGCCAGCACCAACGAGGAAGAGACCCAGTACTTC. Variable domain in full (rest from reference TRBV5-4 and TRBJ2-5): ETGVTQSPTHLIKTRGQQVTLRCSSQSGHNTVSWYQQALGQGPQFIFQYYREEENGRGNFPPRFSGLQFPNYSSELNVNALELDDSALYLCASTNEEETQYFGPGTRLLVL.

The rearrangement uses TRBV2 and TRBJ2-1; 11 nucleotides line up with TRBD2. This CDR3 comprises 16 residues. J lost 2 bases, V lost 6 bases, and 6 bases had no gene match. Per germline, CDR1 SNHLY and CDR2 FYNNEI. The CDR3 DNA follows: TGTGCCAGCAGCGGGCCGACTAGCGGGGCCTACAATGAGCAGTTCTTC. Translation: CASSGPTSGAYNEQFF.

This clonotype was recorded a few times. V gene TRBV12-3 or TRBV12-4 combines with J gene TRBJ1-4, with a weak D call TRBD1 (5 bases). The CDR3 contains 14 residues. Trimming pared 3 bases from V and 4 bases from J, leaving 9 bases between. In DNA, the CDR3 is TGTGCCAGCAGTTTTCGGCAGGGTAATGAAAAACTGTTTTTT. Protein product: CASSFRQGNEKLFF.

The chain combines TRBV4-1 with TRBJ2-7, with D possibly being TRBD1 (7 bases). V was trimmed by 0 bases and J by 3 bases, leaving 12 bases between them. This CDR3 contains 15 residues. Germline CDR1 reads MGHRA; CDR2 reads YSYEKL. In DNA form, the CDR3 reads TGCGCCAGCAGCCAAGAGGGGGGACAGAGCTACGAGCAGTACTTC. It yields the protein CASSQEGGQSYEQYF.

This clonotype occurred a few times. The CDR3 region is CASSLALRSTNEKLFF. CDR3 nucleotides: TGTGCCAGCAGCTTAGCTCTAAGGTCAACTAATGAAAAACTGTTTTTT. The chain has TRBV11-3 and TRBJ1-4; no clear D gene. The germline CDR1 and CDR2 sequences are SGHNT and YENEEA. Trimming cost V 1 base and J 0 bases, with 9 bases left between them. The CDR3 sequence is 16 residues long.

The rearrangement links TRBV19 to TRBJ2-3; D perhaps matches TRBD2 (6 bases). V was trimmed by 5 bases and J by 4 bases, leaving 13 bases between them. The CDR3 spans 14 residues. In germline, CDR1 is LNHDA, CDR2 SQIVND (reference sequence). The CDR3 sequence is CASSPDPGADTQYF. CDR3 sequence (DNA): TGTGCCAGTAGTCCGGACCCGGGAGCAGATACGCAGTATTTT.

Regarding this clonotype: One end of the junction is discordant with germline, which a read error may explain. The chain combines TRBV27 with TRBJ1-5, with 7 bases lining up with TRBD1. Looked up from germline, CDR1 is MNHEY and CDR2 is SMNVEV (reference sequence). There are 15 residues in the CDR3. The CDR3 coding sequence is TGTGCCAGCAGATTATCACAGGGGCCCAATCAGCCCCAGCATTTT. Translating gives CASRLSQGPNQPQHF.

This clonotype was observed once. The CDR3, as DNA: TGTGCCAGCAGCCCCGGCCTGGTGGGGGCGTACAATGAGCAGTTCTTC. Translating gives CASSPGLVGAYNEQFF. The genes are TRBV7-9 and TRBJ2-1; D is perhaps TRBD1 (6 bases). CDR3 length: 16 residues. The germline V gene has CDR1 SEHNR and CDR2 FQNEAQ (reference sequence). The V gene lost 5 bases and the J gene lost 4 bases, with 18 bases spanning the gap.

The chain links TRBV10-3 to TRBJ1-4; no definite D call. Germline lookup yields CDR1 ENHRY and CDR2 SYGVKD. This CDR3 has 14 amino acids. With 3 bases removed from V and 2 bases from J, the gap between germline ends came to 7 bases. The CDR3 coding sequence is TGTGCCATCAGTGAACGAGAGACTAATGAAAAACTGTTTTTT. Protein sequence: CAISERETNEKLFF.

The rearrangement links TRBV19 to TRBJ2-7; 7 bases are shared with TRBD1. Unmatched junction bases numbered 4, after V lost 4 bases and J lost 4 bases. This CDR3 is 13 amino acids long. Per germline, CDR1 LNHDA and CDR2 SQIVND (reference sequence). CDR3 in amino acids: CASSTSTGYEQYV. As DNA, the CDR3 is TGTGCCAGTAGTACCTCGACAGGGTACGAGCAGTACGTC.

This chain links TRBV27 with TRBJ1-5, with D unresolved. This CDR3 is built from 16 residues. Trimming left V 2 bases short and J 1 base short, with 12 bases between. In germline, CDR1 is MNHEY, CDR2 SMNVEV (reference sequence). In DNA, the CDR3 is TGTGCCAGCAGTTTAAGTATATCGGGGAGCAATCAGCCCCAGCATTTT. Encoded protein: CASSLSISGSNQPQHF.

The chain recombines TRBV10-3 with TRBJ2-1; TRBD2 agrees at 13 bases. The germline V gene has CDR1 ENHRY and CDR2 SYGVKD. V was clipped by 6 bases and J by 2 bases; unmatched bases: 7. The CDR3 contains 17 residues. The CDR3 DNA follows: TGTGCCATCAGGGCGGGACTAGCGGGATCGGCCTACAATGAGCAGTTCTTC. Translating gives CAIRAGLAGSAYNEQFF.

The chain links TRBV12-3 or TRBV12-4 to TRBJ2-3; no definite D call. This CDR3 region has 19 residues. Trimming stripped 3 bases from V and 3 bases from J, with 25 bases between. This CDR3 reads CASSFKWGSFNSRTDTQYF. As DNA, the CDR3 is TGTGCCAGCAGTTTTAAGTGGGGTAGTTTTAATTCTCGAACAGATACGCAGTATTTT.

This clonotype was detected once. CDR3 in amino acids: CASSDFAGANTEAFF. DNA for the CDR3: TGCGCCAGCAGTGATTTTGCAGGGGCTAACACTGAAGCTTTCTTT. The rearrangement links TRBV10-1 to TRBJ1-1; perhaps TRBD1 as D (6 bases). The length of the CDR3 is 15 residues. The V gene lost 3 bases and the J gene lost 2 bases, with 13 bases spanning the gap. The germline V gene has CDR1 WNHNN and CDR2 SYGVQD (reference sequence).

The genes are TRBV12-3 or TRBV12-4 and TRBJ2-2; 8 bases are a match to TRBD1. This CDR3 region has 16 residues. V gave up 5 bases and J gave up 0 bases; unmatched junction bases: 5. CDR3 DNA: TGTGCCAGCAGTCGTAGACAGGGGACGAACACCGGGGAGCTGTTTTTT. This translates into CASSRRQGTNTGELFF.

The DNA of the CDR3 is TGCAGTGCTAGGGATGGAGATGAAAAACTGTTTTTT. Its translation: CSARDGDEKLFF. J is TRBJ1-4 and V is TRBV20-1, with no clear D. With 3 bases removed from V and 6 bases from J, the gap between germline ends came to 8 bases. Per germline, CDR1 DFQATT and CDR2 SNEGSKA (reference sequence). This CDR3 is built from 12 residues.

The CDR3, as DNA: TGTGCCAGCAGTCCCGGACAAGATGGGGATACGCAGTATTTT. It translates to CASSPGQDGDTQYF. This chain links TRBV12-3 or TRBV12-4 with TRBJ2-3; possibly TRBD1 for D (5 bases). The CDR3 has 14 residues. V shed 5 bases and J shed 6 bases, with 15 bases lying between them.

This chain uses TRBV20-1 with TRBJ1-2; TRBD1 is a possible D gene (5 bases). CDR1 and CDR2 (germline): DFQATT, SNEGSKA (reference sequence). CDR3 size: 12 residues. V was shortened by 0 bases and J by 6 bases, with 8 bases between the two germline ends. CDR3 bases: TGCAGTGCTAGAGAGGGGGATCATGGCTACACCTTC. This sequence encodes CSAREGDHGYTF.